The sample holds a few counts of the clone carrying this T cell receptor beta chain. The CDR3 totals 15 residues. Trimming pared 3 bases from V and 2 bases from J, leaving 13 bases between. The V gene's germline CDR1 is SGDLS and CDR2 YYNGEE. The repertoire was sequenced with immunoSEQ multiplex PCR; TCRdb's copy has only in-frame clones and lacks some. The profile shows approximately 350,000 clones, almost 90% of them singletons. Seattle patients were enrolled during active infection and followed longitudinally. The sample comes from a study of blood T cell repertoires in COVID-19. Study in general: Sources were T cells, B-cell-depleted T cells, or PBMCs; the material itself was cDNA or gDNA.

This receptor was taken from a woman aged 70 to 79 with COVID-19, enrolled during active disease. Sequenced material: peripheral blood. The chain links TRBV9 to TRBJ2-3; D might be TRBD1 (6 bases). The CDR3 protein is CASSADRTSTDTQYF. The CDR3 coding sequence is TGTGCCAGCAGCGCCGACAGGACGTCCACAGATACGCAGTATTTT.